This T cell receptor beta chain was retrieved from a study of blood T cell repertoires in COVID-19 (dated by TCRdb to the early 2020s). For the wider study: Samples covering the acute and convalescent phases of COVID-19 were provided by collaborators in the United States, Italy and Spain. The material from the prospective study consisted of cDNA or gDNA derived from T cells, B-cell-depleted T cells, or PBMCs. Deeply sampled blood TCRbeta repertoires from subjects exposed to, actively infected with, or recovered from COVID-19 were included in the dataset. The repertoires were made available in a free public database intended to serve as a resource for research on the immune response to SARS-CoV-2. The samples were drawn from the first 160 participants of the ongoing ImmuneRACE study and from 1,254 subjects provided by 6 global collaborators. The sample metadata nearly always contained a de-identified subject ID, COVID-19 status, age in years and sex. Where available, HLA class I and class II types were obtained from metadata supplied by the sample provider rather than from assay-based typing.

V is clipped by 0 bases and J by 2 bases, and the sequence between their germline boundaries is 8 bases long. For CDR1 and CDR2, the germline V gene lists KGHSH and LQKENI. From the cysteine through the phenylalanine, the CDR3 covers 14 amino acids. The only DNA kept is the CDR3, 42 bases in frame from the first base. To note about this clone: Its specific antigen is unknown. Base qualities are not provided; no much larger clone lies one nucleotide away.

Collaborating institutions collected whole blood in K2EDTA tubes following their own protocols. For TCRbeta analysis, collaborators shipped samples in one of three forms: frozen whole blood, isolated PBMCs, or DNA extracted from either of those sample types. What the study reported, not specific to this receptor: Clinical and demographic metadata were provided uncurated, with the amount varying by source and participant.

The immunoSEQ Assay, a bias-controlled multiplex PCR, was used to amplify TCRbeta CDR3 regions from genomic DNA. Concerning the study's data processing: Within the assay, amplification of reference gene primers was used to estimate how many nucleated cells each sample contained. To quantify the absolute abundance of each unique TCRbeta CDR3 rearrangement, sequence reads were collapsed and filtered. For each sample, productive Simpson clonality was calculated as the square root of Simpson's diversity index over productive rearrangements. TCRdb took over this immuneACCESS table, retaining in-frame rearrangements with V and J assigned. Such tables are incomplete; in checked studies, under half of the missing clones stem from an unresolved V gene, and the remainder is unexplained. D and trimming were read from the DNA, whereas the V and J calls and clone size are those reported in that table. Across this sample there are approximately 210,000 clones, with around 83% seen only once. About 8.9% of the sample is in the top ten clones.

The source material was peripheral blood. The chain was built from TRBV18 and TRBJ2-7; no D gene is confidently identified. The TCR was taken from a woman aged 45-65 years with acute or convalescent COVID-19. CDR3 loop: CASSPPRGTYEQYF. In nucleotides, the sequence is TGTGCCAGCTCACCACCACGAGGAACCTACGAGCAGTACTTC.